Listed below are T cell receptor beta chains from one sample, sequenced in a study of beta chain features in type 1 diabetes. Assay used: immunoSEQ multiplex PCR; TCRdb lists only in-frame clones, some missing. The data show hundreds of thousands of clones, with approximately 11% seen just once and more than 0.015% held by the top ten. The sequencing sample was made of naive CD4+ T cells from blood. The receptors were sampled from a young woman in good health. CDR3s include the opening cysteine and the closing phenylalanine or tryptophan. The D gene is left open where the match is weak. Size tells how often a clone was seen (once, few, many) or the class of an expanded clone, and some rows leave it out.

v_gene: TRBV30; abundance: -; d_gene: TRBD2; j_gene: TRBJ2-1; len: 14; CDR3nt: TGTGCCTGGAGTGTACTAACTAGCGGGAGCTTAGGGTTCTTC; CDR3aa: CAWSVLTSGSLGFF
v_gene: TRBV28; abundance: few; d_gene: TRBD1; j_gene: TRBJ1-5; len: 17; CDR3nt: TGTGCCAGCAGATTAGTCGCCGGGACAGGGGAAAATCAGCCCCAGCATTTT; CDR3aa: CASRLVAGTGENQPQHF
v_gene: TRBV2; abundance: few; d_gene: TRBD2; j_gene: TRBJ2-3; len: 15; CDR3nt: TGTGCCAGCAGTGTAGGTAGCGGGACTACAGATACGCAGTATTTT; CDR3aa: CASSVGSGTTDTQYF
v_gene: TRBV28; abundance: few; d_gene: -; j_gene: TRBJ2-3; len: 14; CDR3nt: TGTGCCAGCAGTTTAGCGGGTAGCACAGATACGCAGTATTTT; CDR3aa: CASSLAGSTDTQYF
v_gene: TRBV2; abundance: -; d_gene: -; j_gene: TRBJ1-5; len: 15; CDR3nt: TGTGCCAGCAGCGCACAGGGATCTAGCAATCAGCCCCAGCATTTT; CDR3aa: CASSAQGSSNQPQHF
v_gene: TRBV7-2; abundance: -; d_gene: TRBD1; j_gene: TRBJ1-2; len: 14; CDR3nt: TGTGCCAGCACCTTAAAACAGGGGGCAAGTGGCTACACCTTC; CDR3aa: CASTLKQGASGYTF
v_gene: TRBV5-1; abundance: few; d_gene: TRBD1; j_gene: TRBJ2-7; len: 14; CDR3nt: TGCGCCAGCAGCTTCGAGACAGGGAACTACGAGCAGTACTTC; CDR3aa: CASSFETGNYEQYF
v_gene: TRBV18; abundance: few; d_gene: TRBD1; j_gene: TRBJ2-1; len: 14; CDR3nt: TGTGCCAGCTCACCACAGGGGGCGGAAAATGAGCAGTTCTTC; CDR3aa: CASSPQGAENEQFF
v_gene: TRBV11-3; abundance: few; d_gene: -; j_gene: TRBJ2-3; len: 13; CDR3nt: TGTGCCAGCAGCAAGCGAGGGGGAGATACGCAGTATTTT; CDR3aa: CASSKRGGDTQYF
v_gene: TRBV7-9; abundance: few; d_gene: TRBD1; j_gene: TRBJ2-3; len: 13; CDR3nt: TGTGCCAGCGCACAGGGGCCGGCAGATACGCAGTATTTT; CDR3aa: CASAQGPADTQYF
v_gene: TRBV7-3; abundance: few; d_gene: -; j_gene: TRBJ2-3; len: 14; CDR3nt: TGTGCCAGCAGCTCCCAAGGGGGCACAGATACGCAGTATTTT; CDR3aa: CASSSQGGTDTQYF
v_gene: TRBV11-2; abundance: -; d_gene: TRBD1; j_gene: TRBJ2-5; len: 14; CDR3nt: TGTGCCAGCAGGGACAGGGGGTACCAAGAGACCCAGTACTTC; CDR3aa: CASRDRGYQETQYF
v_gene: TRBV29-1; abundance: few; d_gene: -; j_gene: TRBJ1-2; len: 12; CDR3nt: TGCAGCGTTGAAGAGTTCCAGGGAATCTACACCTTC; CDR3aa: CSVEEFQGIYTF
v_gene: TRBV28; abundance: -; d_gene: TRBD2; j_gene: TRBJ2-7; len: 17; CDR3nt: TGTGCCAGCAGCGCCGCCGGGACTAGCGGTCTTCAGTTAGAGCAGTACTTC; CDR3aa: CASSAAGTSGLQLEQYF
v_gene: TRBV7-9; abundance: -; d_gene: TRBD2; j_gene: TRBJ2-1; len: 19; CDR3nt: TGTGCCAGCAGCCCAAGGACACTAGCGGGAGCGGGACCCTACAATGAGCAGTTCTTC; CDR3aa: CASSPRTLAGAGPYNEQFF
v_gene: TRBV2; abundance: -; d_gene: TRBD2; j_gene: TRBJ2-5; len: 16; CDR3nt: TGTGCCAGCAGTGCGACTAGCGGGAGGGCCGTGGAGACCCAGTACTTC; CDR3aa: CASSATSGRAVETQYF
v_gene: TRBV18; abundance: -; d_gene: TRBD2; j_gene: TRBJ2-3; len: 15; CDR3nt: TGTGCCAGCTCACCAGGGCTAGCGGGCACAGATACGCAGTATTTT; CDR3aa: CASSPGLAGTDTQYF
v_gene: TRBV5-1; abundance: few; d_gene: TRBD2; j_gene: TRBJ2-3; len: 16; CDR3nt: TGCGCCAGCAGCGCTGGGACTAGCGGTAGCACAGATACGCAGTATTTT; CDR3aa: CASSAGTSGSTDTQYF
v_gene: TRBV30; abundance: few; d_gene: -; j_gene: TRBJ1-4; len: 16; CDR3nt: TGTGCCTGGAGTGCCTACCTGGGACATTCGTCCGGAAAACTGTTTTTT; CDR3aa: CAWSAYLGHSSGKLFF
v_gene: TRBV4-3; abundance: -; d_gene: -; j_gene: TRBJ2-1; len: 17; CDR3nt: TGCGCCAGCAGCCAAGATATGCTGCTCAGCTCCTACAATGAGCAGTTCTTC; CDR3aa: CASSQDMLLSSYNEQFF
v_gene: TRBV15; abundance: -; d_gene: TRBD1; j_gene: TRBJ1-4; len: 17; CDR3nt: TGTGCCACCAGCGCCCGGGACAGGGGGCGAGCTAATGAAAAACTGTTTTTT; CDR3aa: CATSARDRGRANEKLFF
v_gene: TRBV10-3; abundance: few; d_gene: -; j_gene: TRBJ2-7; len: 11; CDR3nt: TGTGCCGTTCAGGGGAACGGGGAGCAGTACTTC; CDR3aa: CAVQGNGEQYF
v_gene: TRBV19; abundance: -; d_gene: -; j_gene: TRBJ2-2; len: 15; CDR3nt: TGTGCCAGTAGTAGTGAGGGGAGGAATGCCGGGGAGCTGTTTTTT; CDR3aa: CASSSEGRNAGELFF
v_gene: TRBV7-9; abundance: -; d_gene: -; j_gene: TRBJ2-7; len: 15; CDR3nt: TGTGCCAGCAGCTTATATTCTCTCGGGGTGAACGAGCAGTACTTC; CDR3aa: CASSLYSLGVNEQYF
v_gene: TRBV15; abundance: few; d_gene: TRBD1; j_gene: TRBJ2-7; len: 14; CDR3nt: TGTGCCACCAGCAGAGGCGGACAGGGCTACGAGCAGTACTTC; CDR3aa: CATSRGGQGYEQYF
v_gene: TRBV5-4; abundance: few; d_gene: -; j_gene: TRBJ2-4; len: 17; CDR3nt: TGTGCCAGCAGCTTGGCCGAGGGACTTAGGGACAAAAACATTCAGTACTTC; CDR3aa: CASSLAEGLRDKNIQYF
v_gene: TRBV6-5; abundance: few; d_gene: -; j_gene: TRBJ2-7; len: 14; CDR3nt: TGTGCCAGCAGTACCCAAACAGCCTCCTACGAGCAGTACTTC; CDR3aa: CASSTQTASYEQYF
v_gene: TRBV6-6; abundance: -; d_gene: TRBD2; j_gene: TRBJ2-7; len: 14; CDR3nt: TGTGCCAGCAGTTCTAGCGGGAGTGTCTACGAGCAGTACTTC; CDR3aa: CASSSSGSVYEQYF
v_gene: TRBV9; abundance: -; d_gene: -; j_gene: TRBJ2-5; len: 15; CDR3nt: TGTGCCAGCAGCGCTACAGGGACATCACGGGAGACCCAGTACTTC; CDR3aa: CASSATGTSRETQYF
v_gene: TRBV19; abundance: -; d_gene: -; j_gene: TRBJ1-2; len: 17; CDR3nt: TGTGCCAGTACCACCCTAGGACAGAGCAGCTACGTCTATGGCTACACCTTC; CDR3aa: CASTTLGQSSYVYGYTF
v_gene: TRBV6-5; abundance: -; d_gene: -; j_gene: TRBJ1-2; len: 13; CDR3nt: TGTGCCAGCAGCAGGACAGCTAACTATGGCTACACCTTC; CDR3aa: CASSRTANYGYTF
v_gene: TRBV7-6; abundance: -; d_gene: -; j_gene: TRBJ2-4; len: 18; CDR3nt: TGTGCCAGCAGCTTAGTCCCCCGGGAGAGGGTAGCCAAAAACATTCAGTACTTC; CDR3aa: CASSLVPRERVAKNIQYF
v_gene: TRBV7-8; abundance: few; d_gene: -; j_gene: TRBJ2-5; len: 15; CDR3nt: TGTGCCAGCAGCTTAGAGCGGAGGAGTTTAGAGACCCAGTACTTC; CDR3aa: CASSLERRSLETQYF
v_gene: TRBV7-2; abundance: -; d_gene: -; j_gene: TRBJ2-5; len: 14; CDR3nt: TGTGCCAGCAGCTTATCGTGGGAGTTCGAGACCCAGTACTTC; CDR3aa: CASSLSWEFETQYF
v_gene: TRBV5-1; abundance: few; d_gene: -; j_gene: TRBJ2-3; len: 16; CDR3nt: TGCGCCAGCAGCTTGTCCCAGGTTACTAGCACAGATACGCAGTATTTT; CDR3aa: CASSLSQVTSTDTQYF
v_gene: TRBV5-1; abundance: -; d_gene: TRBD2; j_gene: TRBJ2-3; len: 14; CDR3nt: TGCGCCAGCTACCTAGCGGATTTCACAGATACGCAGTATTTT; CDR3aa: CASYLADFTDTQYF
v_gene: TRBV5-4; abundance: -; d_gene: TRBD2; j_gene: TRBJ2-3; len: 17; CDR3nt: TGTGCCAGCAGCTTGGACGCTAGCGGGAGCGGCTCAGATACGCAGTATTTT; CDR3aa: CASSLDASGSGSDTQYF
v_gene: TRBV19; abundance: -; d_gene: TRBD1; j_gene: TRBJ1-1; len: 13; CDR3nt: TGTGCCAGTAGTGTGGGACAGGGACTTGAAGCTTTCTTT; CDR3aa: CASSVGQGLEAFF
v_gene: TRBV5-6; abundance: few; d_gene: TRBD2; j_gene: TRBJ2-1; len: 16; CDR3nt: TGTGCCAGCAGCTTGTATAGCGGGAGCTCCTACAATGAGCAGTTCTTC; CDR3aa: CASSLYSGSSYNEQFF
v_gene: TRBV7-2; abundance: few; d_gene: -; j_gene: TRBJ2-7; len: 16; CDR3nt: TGTGCCAGCAGCCCCGGGGGGGGGACAGAAGGCTACGAGCAGTACTTC; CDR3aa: CASSPGGGTEGYEQYF
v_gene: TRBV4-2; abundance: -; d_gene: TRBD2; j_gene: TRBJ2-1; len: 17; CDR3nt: TGTGCCAGCAGCCAACAACCGGGAGGGCGGAAAGACAATGAGCAGTTCTTC; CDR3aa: CASSQQPGGRKDNEQFF
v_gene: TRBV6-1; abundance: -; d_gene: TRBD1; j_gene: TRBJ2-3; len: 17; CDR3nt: TGTGCCAGCAGTGAAGGGGCAGGGGGCGTAAACACAGATACGCAGTATTTT; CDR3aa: CASSEGAGGVNTDTQYF
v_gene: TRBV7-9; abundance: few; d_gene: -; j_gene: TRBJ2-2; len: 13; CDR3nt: TGTGCCAGCAGCTTACGAGAGGTCGGGGAGCTGTTTTTT; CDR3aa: CASSLREVGELFF
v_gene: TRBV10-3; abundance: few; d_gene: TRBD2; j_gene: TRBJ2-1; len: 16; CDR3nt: TGTGCCATCAATGAAAAATACGCTAGCGGGTACAATGAGCAGTTCTTC; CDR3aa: CAINEKYASGYNEQFF
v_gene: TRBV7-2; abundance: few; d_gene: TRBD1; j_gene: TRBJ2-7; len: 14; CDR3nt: TGTGCCAGCGGAAGGGGGACAGCACCCTACGAGCAGTACTTC; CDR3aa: CASGRGTAPYEQYF
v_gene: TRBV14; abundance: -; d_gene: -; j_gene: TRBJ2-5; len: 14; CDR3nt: TGTGCCAGCAGCCATCGGGGGTTTGGAGAGACCCAGTACTTC; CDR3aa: CASSHRGFGETQYF
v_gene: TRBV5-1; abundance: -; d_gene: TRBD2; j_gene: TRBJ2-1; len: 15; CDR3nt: TGCGCCAGCAGGCCCCCCGGGACTAGCGTAGGTGAGCAGTTCTTC; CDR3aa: CASRPPGTSVGEQFF
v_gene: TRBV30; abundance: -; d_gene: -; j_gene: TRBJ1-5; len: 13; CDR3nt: TGTGCCTGGAGTGTTGGTGTAGATCAGCCCCAGCATTTT; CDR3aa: CAWSVGVDQPQHF
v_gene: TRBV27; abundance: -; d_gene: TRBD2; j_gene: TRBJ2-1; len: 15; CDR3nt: TGTGCCAGCAGTTTGGAGCGGGGGACCTACAATGAGCAGTTCTTC; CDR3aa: CASSLERGTYNEQFF
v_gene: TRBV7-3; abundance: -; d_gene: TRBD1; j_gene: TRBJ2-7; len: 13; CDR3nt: TGTGCCAGCAGTCCTACAGGGGTGCACGAGCAGTACTTC; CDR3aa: CASSPTGVHEQYF
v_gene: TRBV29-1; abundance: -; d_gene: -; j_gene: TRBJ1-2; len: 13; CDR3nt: TGCAGCGGTCGGGAGGGGGTGGGAGATGGCTACACCTTC; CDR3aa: CSGREGVGDGYTF
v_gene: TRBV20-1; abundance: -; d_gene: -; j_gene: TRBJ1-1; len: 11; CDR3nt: TGCAGTGCTAGAGATTTGGCTGGAGCTTTCTTT; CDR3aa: CSARDLAGAFF
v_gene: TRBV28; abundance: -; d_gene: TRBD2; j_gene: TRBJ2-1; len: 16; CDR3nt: TGTGCCAGCAGTTCCAAGGCGGGAGGGATTTGGAATGAGCAGTTCTTC; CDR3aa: CASSSKAGGIWNEQFF